This record covers a single T cell receptor beta chain. These data belong to a study of blood T cell repertoires in COVID-19. Study details: COVID-19 samples, acute and convalescent, were from the United States, Italy and Spain. T cells, B-cell-depleted T cells, or PBMCs provided the cDNA or gDNA that served as material.

TCRdb's copy holds only in-frame clones and misses some; the assay was immunoSEQ multiplex PCR. Among tens of thousands of clones listed, over 65% were seen once. This sequence was found in a woman between 65 and 79 years old with acute or convalescent COVID-19. The source material was peripheral blood.

This CDR3 is CASSQTSGSYEQFF. CDR3 coding DNA: TGCGCCAGCAGCCAGACTAGCGGGAGCTATGAGCAGTTCTTC. This sequence joins TRBV5-1 and TRBJ2-1, with TRBD2 matching over 12 bases. Germline CDR1 SGHRS, CDR2 YFSETQ. Trimming cost V 4 bases and J 8 bases; bases outside gene matches: 4. This CDR3 is built from 14 residues.